This T cell receptor beta chain was retrieved from a study of shared clonotypes between healthy human individuals. Findings and limits, study-wide: Sharing across four donors was highest in naive CD4 (approximately 5%) and lowest in memory CD8 (roughly 0.4%). In this cohort, only blood was sampled, and tissue repertoires likely differ.

In the naive CD8 group, cells lacked CD45RO and were positively selected for CCR7, so terminally differentiated effector memory CD45RA+ cells were left out. Concerning this clone itself: Its antigen remains unknown.

Germline loops: CDR1 ENHRY, CDR2 SYGVKD. Trimming cost V 2 bases and J 3 bases; bases outside gene matches: 11. CDR3 length: 19 amino acids. Only in-frame clones appear in the TCRdb table, and some are missing; sequencing was by immunoSEQ multiplex PCR. The table shows approximately 840,000 clones, with about 96% occurring only once. Sequenced sample: naive CD8+ T cells sorted from blood. The chain uses TRBV10-3 and TRBJ2-2; 11 positions agree with TRBD2. The source is a man aged 30-40 years in good health. The CDR3 nucleotides read TGTGCCATCAGTGAGAGGGGGCTAGCGGGAGGAGGGGACACCGGGGAGCTGTTTTTT. It encodes CAISERGLAGGGDTGELFF.